This T cell receptor (beta chain) derives from a study of T-cell reconstitution after alpha-beta-depleted transplantation in children. A library of TCRbeta sequences, prepared with unique molecular identifiers, was generated. A single record per CDR3 protein comes from TCRdb applying MiXCR to the PCR reads. The sample contains about 610,000 distinct CDR3 sequences, 10% of which appear only once. The germline V and J ends were trimmed by 7 bases and 6 bases, with 12 bases remaining between them. The length of the CDR3 is 12 residues. This clonotype has only a few counts. The chain has TRBV12-3 or TRBV12-4 and TRBJ1-1, with unresolved D. The starting material was PBMCs from the stem cell graft donor, obtained from the stem cell graft. The TCR originated in a human donor who donated a stem cell graft to a child with acute myeloid leukemia. The CDR3 bases are TGTGCCAGCAAACCCCTGGGCCCTGAAGCTTTCTTT. Its protein product is CASKPLGPEAFF.